A single sample is the source of the 2 T cell receptor beta chains below, sequenced in a study of blood T cells in healthy people across ages. The second PCR ran about 6 to 12 cycles with a sample-barcoded 5' primer and J-beta primers. TCRdb re-derived calls from the 5' RACE reads in MiXCR, one entry per CDR3 protein. The data hold 800,000 to 900,000 distinct CDR3 sequences, with around 68% observed a single time. Sequenced material: blood. All receptors come from a man in his thirties or forties in good health.

This sequence joins TRBV29-1 and TRBJ2-5; 10 bases map to TRBD2. The V gene's germline CDR1 is SQVTM and CDR2 ANQGSEA. There are 13 residues in the CDR3. With 5 bases clipped from V and 4 bases from J, the junction kept 4 bases outside the gene matches. CDR3 bases: TGCAGCGTTCCTAGCGGGGGACGAGAGACCCAGTACTTC. It translates to CSVPSGGRETQYF.

In its sample, this clonotype was seen a few times. The chain couples TRBV20-1 to TRBJ2-5; possibly TRBD1 or TRBD2 for D (5 bases each). Germline CDR1 and CDR2: DFQATT and SNEGSKA (reference sequence). The CDR3 loop spans 16 amino acids. Trimming removed 3 bases from V and 1 base from J, with 18 bases in between. CDR3 loop: CSARDLGRNIQETQYF. The CDR3 DNA sequence: TGCAGTGCTAGGGATTTGGGACGGAACATCCAAGAGACCCAGTACTTC.